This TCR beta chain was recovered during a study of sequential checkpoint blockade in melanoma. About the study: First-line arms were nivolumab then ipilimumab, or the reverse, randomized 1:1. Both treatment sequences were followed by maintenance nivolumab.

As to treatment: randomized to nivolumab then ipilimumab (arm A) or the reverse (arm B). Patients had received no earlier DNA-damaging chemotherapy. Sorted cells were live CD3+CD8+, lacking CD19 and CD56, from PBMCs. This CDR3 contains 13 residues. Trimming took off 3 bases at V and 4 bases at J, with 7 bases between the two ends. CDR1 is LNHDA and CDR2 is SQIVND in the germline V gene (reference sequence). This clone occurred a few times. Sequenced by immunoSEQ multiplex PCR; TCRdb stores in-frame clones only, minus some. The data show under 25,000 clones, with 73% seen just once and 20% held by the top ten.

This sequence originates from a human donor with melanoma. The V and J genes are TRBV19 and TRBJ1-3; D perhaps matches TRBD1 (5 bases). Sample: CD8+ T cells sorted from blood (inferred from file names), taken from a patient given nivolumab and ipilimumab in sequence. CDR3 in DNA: TGTGCCAGTAGTATCCCAGGGGGAAACACCATATATTTT. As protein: CASSIPGGNTIYF. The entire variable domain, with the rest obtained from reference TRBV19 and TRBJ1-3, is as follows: DGGITQSPKYLFRKEGQNVTLSCEQNLNHDAMYWYRQDPGQGLRLIYYSQIVNDFQKGDIAEGYSVSREKKESFPLTVTSAQKNPTAFYLCASSIPGGNTIYFGEGSWLTVV.